One and the same sample provided the 8 T cell receptor beta chains below, sequenced in a study of T cell responses to AZD1222 COVID-19 vaccine. Profiling relied on immunoSEQ multiplex PCR, and the TCRdb table lists in-frame clones only, not all of them. The table has 100,000 to 140,000 clones, under 95% seen once. The input for sequencing was peripheral blood, taken on day 0 of AZD1222 vaccination. These receptors came from an adult in good health.

The chain carries TRBV29-1 and TRBJ1-4, with TRBD1 matching 9 bases. V gave up 7 bases and J gave up 6 bases; unmatched junction bases: 6. The CDR3 is made up of 13 amino acids. Per germline, CDR1 SQVTM and CDR2 ANQGSEA. CDR3 sequence reads: CSATGGLDEKLFF. CDR3 nucleotide sequence: TGCAGCGCGACAGGGGGTCTGGATGAAAAACTGTTTTTT. Complete variable domain (other parts from reference TRBV29-1 and TRBJ1-4): SAVISQKPSRDICQRGTSLTIQCQVDSQVTMMFWYRQQPGQSLTLIATANQGSEATYESGFVIDKFPISRPNLTFSTLTVSNMSPEDSSIYLCSATGGLDEKLFFGSGTQLSVL.

The count of this clone is one. The rearrangement joins TRBV6-2 or TRBV6-3 to TRBJ1-1; D is unresolved. Trimming left V 2 bases short and J 1 base short, with 8 bases between. This CDR3 region has 14 residues. The germline CDR1 and CDR2 sequences are MNHEY and SVGEGT. CDR3 in DNA: TGTGCCAGCAGTTACCTGGGATCGAACACTGAAGCTTTCTTT. Amino acid sequence: CASSYLGSNTEAFF.

V is TRBV9 and J is TRBJ1-1; maybe TRBD1 (5 bases). The CDR3 has 13 residues. Per the germline V gene, CDR1 is SGDLS and CDR2 is YYNGEE. Trimming took off 1 base at V and 7 bases at J, with 11 bases between the two ends. For the CDR3, the DNA is TGTGCCAGCAGCGTATCGTGGGGGAGTGAAGCTTTCTTT. Its translation: CASSVSWGSEAFF. The full variable domain, rest sourced from reference TRBV9 and TRBJ1-1, is DSGVTQTPKHLITATGQRVTLRCSPRSGDLSVYWYQQSLDQGLQFLIQYYNGEERAKGNILERFSAQQFPDLHSELNLSSLELGDSALYFCASSVSWGSEAFFGQGTRLTVV.

This clone was seen only once. The chain joins TRBV7-6 to TRBJ1-2; D is uncertain. Germline assignment: CDR1 SGHVS and CDR2 FNYEAQ. There are 15 residues in the CDR3. Trimming removed 0 bases at V and 2 bases at J, with 10 bases between. The CDR3 nucleotides read TGTGCCAGCAGCTTAGCTATAGGGCTAAACTATGGCTACACCTTC. Its translation: CASSLAIGLNYGYTF.

The rearrangement uses TRBV12-3 or TRBV12-4 and TRBJ1-2, with D tentatively TRBD1 (5 bases). The V end was cut by 5 bases, the J end by 3 bases, with 10 bases between. There are 13 residues in the CDR3. The CDR3 spells CASSLQGDYGYTF. CDR3 sequence (DNA): TGTGCCAGCAGTCTCCAGGGAGACTATGGCTACACCTTC.

The CDR3 here is CASSATGGGAWETQYF. Here the CDR3 DNA reads TGTGCCAGCAGCGCAACCGGCGGGGGGGCCTGGGAGACCCAGTACTTC. The J gene is TRBJ2-5, the V gene TRBV7-2, with TRBD2 matching over 9 bases. This CDR3 is built from 16 residues. With 5 bases clipped from V and 5 bases from J, the junction kept 12 bases outside the gene matches. The V gene's germline CDR1 is SGHTA and CDR2 FQGNSA.

This clone was counted a single time. DNA for the CDR3: TGTGCCAGTAGTCCAAAAACCGGGGAGCTGTTTTTT. This gives the protein CASSPKTGELFF. The chain couples TRBV19 to TRBJ2-2; D is unresolved. V was clipped by 5 bases and J by 5 bases, with 6 bases between them. CDR3 length: 12 residues. The V gene's germline CDR1 is LNHDA and CDR2 SQIVND (reference sequence).

The rearrangement joins TRBV19 to TRBJ2-3, with a tentative D call TRBD2 (6 bases). Looked up from germline, CDR1 is LNHDA and CDR2 is SQIVND (reference sequence). V was cut by 3 bases and J by 1 base, with 23 bases left in between. This CDR3 spans 19 amino acids. The CDR3 loop is CASSIVLGGTPSRTDTQYF. The CDR3 DNA sequence: TGTGCCAGTAGTATTGTGCTCGGTGGGACTCCCTCCCGCACAGATACGCAGTATTTT.